Listed here are 28 T cell receptor beta chains from one sample, sequenced in a study of blood T cells in healthy people across ages. Next came a second PCR, run for roughly 6 to 11 cycles, which used a sample-barcoded 5' primer along with a J-beta primer mix. TCRdb recomputed calls from the 5' RACE reads with MiXCR, one row per CDR3 protein. Altogether approximately 1.5 million distinct CDR3 sequences are present, about 35% being singletons, with the ten largest covering about 11%. The sample comprised blood. Receptor source: a woman aged 25 to 39 in good health.

This chain connects TRBV4-2 to TRBJ1-4; D not certain. CDR3 length equals 14 residues. Germline assignment: CDR1 LGHNA and CDR2 YNFKEQ. V lost 4 bases and J 0 bases, leaving 6 bases between the germline ends. The CDR3 here is CASSPYSTNEKLFF. The CDR3, as DNA: TGTGCCAGCAGCCCGTACTCAACTAATGAAAAACTGTTTTTT.

The V and J genes are TRBV9 and TRBJ1-1, with D perhaps matching TRBD1 (5 bases). Between the trimmed V and J ends, which lost 3 bases and 1 base, there was a span of 16 bases. CDR1 is SGDLS and CDR2 is YYNGEE in the germline V gene. This CDR3 contains 16 residues. The CDR3 bases are TGTGCCAGCAGCGAGGGGAGATCGGATAAGAACACTGAAGCTTTCTTT. It translates to CASSEGRSDKNTEAFF.

The chain employs TRBV3-1 and TRBJ2-1; 8 nucleotides agree with TRBD2. This CDR3 is built from 16 residues. The germline CDR1 and CDR2 sequences are LGHDT and YNNKEL (reference sequence). V shed 2 bases, J shed 8 bases, and the junction held 11 bases outside the gene matches. DNA for the CDR3: TGTGCCAGCAGCCAACGGTCCAGCGGGAGTAGGGATGAGCAGTTCTTC. Translating gives CASSQRSSGSRDEQFF.

This clonotype was seen once. The V call is TRBV5-1, the J call TRBJ2-7, with D unresolved. CDR3 length: 14 amino acids. V was cut by 0 bases and J by 5 bases, with 12 bases left in between. The V gene's germline CDR1 is SGHRS and CDR2 YFSETQ. CDR3 in DNA: TGCGCCAGCAGCTTGGGCGGTGGCGCCAACGAGCAGTACTTC. Protein sequence: CASSLGGGANEQYF.

This clonotype was detected a few times. The chain combines TRBV20-1 with TRBJ2-6; D not certain. The CDR3 spans 15 residues. Germline V gives CDR1 DFQATT, CDR2 SNEGSKA (reference sequence). Trimming removed 0 bases from V and 2 bases from J, with 8 bases in between. CDR3 bases: TGCAGTGCTAGAGATCAAAGGGCTGGGGCCAACGTCCTGACTTTC. This gives the protein CSARDQRAGANVLTF.

On this clonotype itself: At one of its ends the junction is not consistent with the germline gene, which may arise from a read error. The chain has TRBV7-3 and TRBJ2-7; D is ambiguous. Germline CDR1 is SGHTA and CDR2 is FQGTGA. The CDR3 runs to 14 residues. The chain's CDR3 is CANSPHMGSYEQYF. For the CDR3, the DNA is TGTGCCAACAGCCCCCATATGGGCTCCTACGAGCAGTACTTC.

This clonotype was found a few times. The chain joins TRBV7-9 to TRBJ2-7; tentatively, D is TRBD1 (5 bases). Germline assignment: CDR1 SEHNR and CDR2 FQNEAQ (reference sequence). The CDR3 is made up of 15 amino acids. V shed 2 bases and J shed 6 bases, with 17 bases lying between them. The CDR3 DNA reads as TGTGCCAGCAGCTTAAGTGGTCAGGGTAGGCTCGAGCAGTACTTC. Its protein product is CASSLSGQGRLEQYF.

This clonotype has only a few counts. This chain joins TRBV7-2 and TRBJ1-5; D is possibly TRBD1 (6 bases). The CDR3 consists of 15 residues. Germline V gene data show CDR1 as SGHTA and CDR2 as FQGNSA. Trimming took 5 bases from V and 4 from J, leaving 15 bases between them. The CDR3 reads CASSGPGHQNQPQHF. The DNA for the CDR3 is TGTGCCAGCAGCGGTCCGGGACACCAAAATCAGCCCCAGCATTTT.

There are many counts of this clonotype. The chain employs TRBV12-3 or TRBV12-4 and TRBJ1-2; 7 bases agree with TRBD1. The CDR3 extends over 13 amino acids. V gave up 6 bases and J gave up 5 bases; unmatched junction bases: 6. CDR3 protein: CASSPDRDYGYTF. Written as DNA, the CDR3 is TGTGCCAGCAGCCCCGACAGGGATTATGGCTACACCTTC.

The V gene is TRBV20-1, the J gene TRBJ2-5; D may be TRBD1 or TRBD2 (5 bases each). This CDR3 comprises 17 residues. Germline lookup yields CDR1 DFQATT and CDR2 SNEGSKA (reference sequence). Trimming cost V 3 bases and J 5 bases, with 25 bases left between them. The CDR3 nucleotides are TGCAGTGCTAGCTTGGGAGAAGGGGTCCATTATTACGAGACCCAGTACTTC. Translating it yields CSASLGEGVHYYETQYF.

V gene TRBV25-1 combines with J gene TRBJ2-4; perhaps D is TRBD1 or TRBD2 (7 bases each). This CDR3 has 18 amino acids. Trimming stripped 10 bases from V and 3 bases from J, with 28 bases between. Germline V gives CDR1 MGHDK, CDR2 SYGVNS. CDR3 DNA: TGTGCCACCCAGGGAGGGTGGAGACAGGGAATGGACAAAAACATTCAGTACTTC. It is translated as CATQGGWRQGMDKNIQYF.

The V gene is TRBV20-1, the J gene TRBJ2-3; 8 positions agree with TRBD2. V gave up 6 bases and J gave up 1 base; unmatched junction bases: 6. CDR1 and CDR2 from the germline V gene are DFQATT and SNEGSKA (reference sequence). There are 14 residues in the CDR3. The DNA of the CDR3 is TGCAGTGCCTTGCGGGGGGCGCGCACAGATACGCAGTATTTT. Residues: CSALRGARTDTQYF.

This sequence joins TRBV7-2 and TRBJ1-2; weak D call: TRBD1 (5 bases). CDR3 size: 15 residues. CDR1 is SGHTA, CDR2 FQGNSA, per germline. V dropped 5 bases and J dropped 5 bases, with 18 bases sitting between them. For the CDR3, the DNA is TGTGCCAGCAGCGGATGGGGCCAGGATGGGTATGGCTACACCTTC. Protein sequence: CASSGWGQDGYGYTF.

This clonotype was counted a single time. J is TRBJ1-6 and V is TRBV5-1; maybe TRBD1 (6 bases). Per germline, CDR1 SGHRS and CDR2 YFSETQ. V lost 3 bases and J 10 bases, leaving 11 bases between the germline ends. The CDR3 spans 13 residues. The CDR3 nucleotides read TGCGCCAGCAGCTCGGAGGGGGAATCACCCCTCCACTTT. This encodes CASSSEGESPLHF.

This clonotype was detected a few times. V gene TRBV29-1 combines with J gene TRBJ2-5; 8 positions match TRBD2. V lost 6 bases, J lost 5 bases, and 20 bases stayed unmatched. The CDR3 is 17 amino acids. Looked up from germline, CDR1 is SQVTM and CDR2 is ANQGSEA. The CDR3 coding sequence is TGCAGCGTACCCAACCCCCTAGCGGGCGGGCCTGGGGAGACCCAGTACTTC. Amino acids: CSVPNPLAGGPGETQYF.

The rearrangement links TRBV18 to TRBJ2-5; D ambiguous. V was trimmed by 2 bases and J by 2 bases, leaving 9 bases between them. Looked up from germline, CDR1 is KGHSH and CDR2 is LQKENI. The CDR3 covers 14 residues. The CDR3 loop is CASSPTARQETQYF. The DNA for the CDR3 is TGTGCCAGCTCACCAACGGCGCGGCAAGAGACCCAGTACTTC.

This chain connects TRBV12-3 or TRBV12-4 to TRBJ2-1; 9 bases align to TRBD2. Trimming removed 5 bases from V and 4 bases from J; junction bases left unmatched: 6. This CDR3 comprises 15 residues. The CDR3 nucleotides are TGTGCCAGCAGTGAGAGCGGGAGGAAATACAATGAGCAGTTCTTC. It codes for CASSESGRKYNEQFF.

The chain is built from TRBV5-1 and TRBJ1-1, with 7 bases lining up with TRBD1. This CDR3 has 16 amino acids. Germline V CDR1 and CDR2: SGHRS, YFSETQ. Trimming at V came to 3 bases and at J to 3 bases, leaving 11 bases not matched to a gene. CDR3 sequence reads: CASSSTRGQRDTEAFF. CDR3 in DNA: TGCGCCAGCAGCTCCACCCGGGGACAGCGAGACACTGAAGCTTTCTTT.

This clonotype was detected only a few times. This CDR3 is CASSLAGQGIGETQYF. In nucleotides, the CDR3 is TGCGCCAGCAGCTTGGCGGGGCAGGGGATAGGAGAGACCCAGTACTTC. The J gene is TRBJ2-5, the V gene TRBV5-1; maybe TRBD1 (6 bases). The V end was cut by 0 bases, the J end by 4 bases, with 16 bases between. This CDR3 is built from 16 residues. CDR1 is SGHRS and CDR2 is YFSETQ in the germline V gene.

The chain joins TRBV20-1 to TRBJ2-5; D is possibly TRBD2 (7 bases). V was shortened by 6 bases and J by 7 bases, with 18 bases between the two germline ends. CDR1 is DFQATT, CDR2 SNEGSKA, per germline (reference sequence). This CDR3 spans 13 amino acids. The CDR3 spells CSAKGGGGGTQYF. CDR3 sequence (DNA): TGCAGTGCCAAAGGGGGGGGAGGGGGGACCCAGTACTTC.

This clonotype has a handful of counts. The chain joins TRBV9 to TRBJ1-4, with 9 nucleotides matching TRBD1. Looked up from germline, CDR1 is SGDLS and CDR2 is YYNGEE. The CDR3 is 16 residues long. V gave up 4 bases and J gave up 8 bases; unmatched junction bases: 12. The CDR3 nucleotides are TGTGCCAGCAGCCCAATCACAGGGGGCGCGGGAGAAAAACTGTTTTTT. Encoded protein: CASSPITGGAGEKLFF.

J is TRBJ1-2 and V is TRBV20-1; D is ambiguous. Germline lookup yields CDR1 DFQATT and CDR2 SNEGSKA (reference sequence). V shed 6 bases and J shed 7 bases, with 27 bases lying between them. CDR3 size: 16 residues. The CDR3 reads CSAPSSQPLPWGGYTF. The DNA for the CDR3 is TGCAGTGCACCCTCCTCCCAACCCCTCCCGTGGGGTGGCTACACCTTC.

This clonotype appeared a few times. This rearrangement joins TRBV14 to TRBJ1-4; tentatively, D is TRBD1 (6 bases). Germline loops: CDR1 SGHDN, CDR2 FVKESK. Trimming pared 2 bases from V and 0 bases from J, leaving 7 bases between. CDR3 length: 15 residues. The CDR3 DNA is TGTGCCAGCAGCCAACGGACAGCAACTAATGAAAAACTGTTTTTT. This encodes CASSQRTATNEKLFF. Full variable domain (missing parts from reference TRBV14 and TRBJ1-4): EAGVTQFPSHSVIEKGQTVTLRCDPISGHDNLYWYRRVMGKEIKFLLHFVKESKQDESGMPNNRFLAERTGGTYSTLKVQPAELEDSGVYFCASSQRTATNEKLFFGSGTQLSVL.

This clonotype has only a few counts. This chain uses TRBV20-1 with TRBJ2-7, with TRBD1 matching over 7 bases. CDR1 and CDR2 (germline): DFQATT, SNEGSKA (reference sequence). This CDR3 has 13 amino acids. V shed 7 bases, J shed 2 bases, and the junction held 8 bases outside the gene matches. The chain's CDR3 is CSVATGYTYEQYF. DNA for the CDR3: TGCAGTGTGGCGACAGGGTATACCTACGAGCAGTACTTC.

This chain connects TRBV5-1 to TRBJ1-5; D ambiguous. The CDR3 consists of 13 residues. The ends were cut back, 1 base at V and 4 bases at J, with 6 bases in the middle. Germline loops: CDR1 SGHRS, CDR2 YFSETQ. CDR3 DNA sequence: TGCGCCAGCAGCTTGAGGGTAAATCAGCCCCAGCATTTT. Translated, it gives CASSLRVNQPQHF.

CDR3 amino acids: CASSRDGQVSTDTQYF. Written as DNA, the CDR3 is TGTGCCAGCAGCCGCGACGGACAGGTTAGCACAGATACGCAGTATTTT. The rearrangement links TRBV12-3 or TRBV12-4 to TRBJ2-3; 7 bases map to TRBD1. This CDR3 is 16 amino acids long. V shed 6 bases and J 0 bases; nucleotides not matched to a gene: 9.

This clonotype appeared a few times. This chain joins TRBV15 and TRBJ2-1; 8 bases align to TRBD2. Losses at the gene ends were 1 base for V and 5 bases for J; bases not matched to a gene: 4. The germline V gene has CDR1 LNHNV and CDR2 YYDKDF (reference sequence). CDR3 length: 15 residues. CDR3 in amino acids: CATSRVNSGDNEQFF. Here the CDR3 DNA reads TGTGCCACCAGCAGAGTAAATAGCGGGGACAATGAGCAGTTCTTC.

V is TRBV20-1 and J is TRBJ2-5, with D perhaps TRBD2 (5 bases). V lost 5 bases and J lost 1, with 11 bases in between. The CDR3 spans 13 residues. CDR1 and CDR2 from the germline V gene are DFQATT and SNEGSKA (reference sequence). This CDR3 is CSAGRLSQETQYF. The CDR3 DNA reads TGCAGTGCTGGAAGACTATCCCAAGAGACCCAGTACTTC.